One and the same sample provided the 20 T cell receptor beta chains below, sequenced in a study of blood T cell repertoires in COVID-19. This table comes from immunoSEQ multiplex PCR, and its TCRdb copy is limited to in-frame clones, with some not included. The sample carries 270,000 or so clones, roughly nine tenths recorded once. The sample comprised peripheral blood. The receptors were gathered from a woman between 35 and 50 years old who had recovered from COVID-19.

The chain recombines TRBV4-1 with TRBJ2-5; 9 positions agree with TRBD1. From germline, CDR1 is MGHRA and CDR2 YSYEKL. V shed 0 bases, J shed 5 bases, and the junction held 7 bases outside the gene matches. This CDR3 is built from 16 residues. CDR3: CASSQEPGQGWETQYF. CDR3 coding DNA: TGCGCCAGCAGCCAAGAACCGGGACAGGGATGGGAGACCCAGTACTTC.

This rearrangement joins TRBV7-7 to TRBJ2-5; 10 nucleotides match TRBD1. Germline V lookup: CDR1 SSHAT, CDR2 FNYEAQ (reference sequence). The junction had 14 bases not matched to a gene; V was cut back by 5 bases and J by 5 bases. The CDR3 totals 17 residues. The CDR3 region is CASSRSTGTGAGETQYF. CDR3 DNA: TGTGCCAGCAGCCGATCAACCGGGACAGGGGCCGGGGAGACCCAGTACTTC.

The J gene is TRBJ2-5, the V gene TRBV9; D perhaps matches TRBD2 (6 bases). The CDR3 has 15 residues. Trimming pared 1 base from V and 3 bases from J, leaving 13 bases between. Germline V CDR1 and CDR2: SGDLS, YYNGEE. CDR3 residues: CASSVYGGDEETQYF. The CDR3 DNA sequence: TGTGCCAGCAGCGTATACGGGGGAGATGAAGAGACCCAGTACTTC.

The rearrangement links TRBV5-4 to TRBJ2-5; 9 nucleotides align to TRBD1. The CDR3 contains 15 residues. The germline V gene encodes CDR1 SGHNT and CDR2 YYREEE (reference sequence). The V gene end was trimmed by 2 bases and the J gene end by 4 bases; junction bases not matched to a gene: 6. DNA for the CDR3: TGTGCCAGCAGCTTCGGGGACAGGGTAGTAGAGACCCAGTACTTC. Its translation: CASSFGDRVVETQYF.

This chain connects TRBV28 to TRBJ2-6; a weak D match, TRBD1 (6 bases). Germline-derived CDR1 and CDR2 are MDHEN and SYDVKM. CDR3 length: 15 residues. V gave up 4 bases and J gave up 2 bases, with 9 bases separating them. The CDR3 spells CASSSQGPGANVLTF. The CDR3 coding sequence is TGTGCCAGCAGTTCCCAGGGGCCTGGGGCCAACGTCCTGACTTTC.

This rearrangement joins TRBV24-1 to TRBJ1-2, with 7 bases lining up with TRBD1. The CDR3 is 13 amino acids. Germline values: CDR1 KGHDR, CDR2 SFDVKD. V shed 6 bases, J shed 4 bases, and the junction held 4 bases outside the gene matches. The CDR3 region is CATSQGVGYGYTF. The CDR3 nucleotides are TGTGCCACCAGTCAGGGGGTAGGCTATGGCTACACCTTC.

This chain connects TRBV11-2 to TRBJ2-5; 7 bases are a match to TRBD1. This CDR3 has 15 residues. Germline values: CDR1 SGHAT, CDR2 FQNNGV. V lost 5 bases and J lost 2; bases outside the gene matches: 8. For the CDR3, the DNA is TGTGCCAGCAGCCCAAGGACAGGACAGCAAGAGACCCAGTACTTC. Protein product: CASSPRTGQQETQYF.

The rearrangement links TRBV3-1 (or the pseudogene TRBV3-2) to TRBJ1-5; D ambiguous. Looked up from germline, CDR1 is LGHDT and CDR2 is YNNKEL (reference sequence). CDR3 length: 17 amino acids. Trimming shortened V by 0 bases and J by 2 bases, and 14 bases separated the two germline ends. The CDR3 loop is CASSQDIPDEGNQPQHF. For the CDR3, the DNA is TGTGCCAGCAGCCAAGATATACCCGACGAGGGCAATCAGCCCCAGCATTTT.

The chain has TRBV5-1 and TRBJ2-2; weak D call: TRBD2 (5 bases). The V end was cut by 1 base, the J end by 6 bases, with 10 bases between. Germline-derived CDR1 and CDR2 are SGHRS and YFSETQ. The CDR3 consists of 14 residues. In nucleotides, the CDR3 is TGCGCCAGCAGCTTGTGGCTAGCCCCCGGGGAGCTGTTTTTT. As protein: CASSLWLAPGELFF.

The rearrangement uses TRBV4-3 and TRBJ2-7; the D gene is possibly TRBD1 (5 bases). Germline values: CDR1 LGHNA, CDR2 YSLEER. The CDR3 is 13 residues long. V gave up 0 bases and J gave up 5 bases, with 8 bases separating them. The CDR3 reads CASSQDTGNEQYV. Here the CDR3 DNA reads TGCGCCAGCAGCCAAGATACAGGCAACGAGCAGTACGTC.

This clone was recorded a few times. The V and J genes are TRBV5-1 and TRBJ1-2, with D possibly being TRBD1 (6 bases). V dropped 0 bases and J dropped 8 bases, with 14 bases sitting between them. CDR1 and CDR2 (germline): SGHRS, YFSETQ. This CDR3 comprises 14 residues. The CDR3 DNA is TGCGCCAGCAGCTTGGACAGACCAGGGGTGGGCTACACCTTC. Protein product: CASSLDRPGVGYTF.

The chain is built from TRBV9 and TRBJ2-2; D might be TRBD2 (5 bases). V lost 6 bases to trimming and J lost 0 bases, with 15 bases between them. This CDR3 is built from 16 residues. Germline-derived CDR1 and CDR2 are SGDLS and YYNGEE. Here the CDR3 reads CASNSFSGSNTGELFF. CDR3 nucleotides: TGTGCCAGCAACTCTTTCAGCGGATCGAACACCGGGGAGCTGTTTTTT.

J is TRBJ1-2 and V is TRBV6-6; D unresolved. V lost 2 bases and J lost 3, with 7 bases in between. CDR1 and CDR2 from the germline V gene are MNHNY and SVGAGI (reference sequence). The length of the CDR3 is 13 residues. CDR3 sequence reads: CASSYPGDYGYTF. CDR3 in DNA: TGTGCCAGCAGTTACCCGGGAGACTATGGCTACACCTTC.

The chain recombines TRBV6-5 with TRBJ1-5; 7 bases fit TRBD1. The CDR3 is 14 amino acids. V lost 5 bases and J lost 2; bases outside the gene matches: 3. CDR1 MNHEY and CDR2 SVGAGI come from the germline V gene. The CDR3 spells CASSRDSGNQPQHF. CDR3 nucleotides: TGTGCCAGCAGTCGGGACAGCGGCAATCAGCCCCAGCATTTT.

This clone was counted only a few times. Here the CDR3 reads CASRQPGQGAPLHF. The CDR3 bases are TGTGCCAGCAGACAACCGGGACAGGGGGCACCCCTCCACTTT. V usage is TRBV28 and J usage is TRBJ1-6; 11 bases are a match to TRBD1. Germline CDR1 is MDHEN and CDR2 is SYDVKM. The CDR3 extends over 14 amino acids. The ends lost 6 bases at V and 11 bases at J; junction bases unmatched: 6.

V and J are TRBV7-9 and TRBJ2-2; D perhaps matches TRBD1 (6 bases). V was trimmed by 4 bases and J by 4 bases, leaving 16 bases between them. There are 16 residues in the CDR3. Per the germline V gene, CDR1 is SEHNR and CDR2 is FQNEAQ (reference sequence). DNA for the CDR3: TGTGCCAGCAGCTCACAGGCAGGGGTGGGCACCGGGGAGCTGTTTTTT. Its translation: CASSSQAGVGTGELFF.

DNA for the CDR3: TGTGCCAGCAGCCAACCTATAGCGGGGGGGATTTCCTACGAGCAGTACTTC. Translated, it gives CASSQPIAGGISYEQYF. The chain recombines TRBV3-1 (or the pseudogene TRBV3-2) with TRBJ2-7, with 11 bases matching TRBD2. CDR3 length equals 17 residues. V was clipped by 2 bases and J by 1 base; unmatched bases: 7. Germline CDR1 and CDR2: LGHDT and YNNKEL (reference sequence).

Comments on this clone: The same CDR3 arises from other DNA sequences in this sample as well. The CDR3 DNA is TGTGCCAGCAGTAGGTTAGCGGGCTCCTACGAGCAGTACGTC. Protein sequence: CASSRLAGSYEQYV. The chain couples TRBV6-2 or TRBV6-3 to TRBJ2-7; 7 bases map to TRBD2. V trimming: 5 bases; J trimming: 0 bases; junction bases outside the gene matches: 4. Germline V lookup: CDR1 MNHEY, CDR2 SVGEGT. CDR3 length equals 14 residues.

This clone occurred once. The rearrangement joins TRBV14 to TRBJ2-7, with a tentative D call TRBD2 (5 bases). The CDR3 totals 15 residues. Per the germline V gene, CDR1 is SGHDN and CDR2 is FVKESK. Trimming took off 0 bases at V and 3 bases at J, with 12 bases between the two ends. In nucleotides, the CDR3 is TGTGCCAGCAGCCAAGAGGAGCGGCCTAACTACGAGCAGTACTTC. This codes for CASSQEERPNYEQYF.

The CDR3 loop is CASSPARDTDTQYF. The DNA of the CDR3 is TGCGCCAGCAGCCCGGCCAGGGACACAGATACGCAGTATTTT. The rearrangement joins TRBV5-1 to TRBJ2-3; weak D call: TRBD1 (5 bases). Germline CDR1 is SGHRS and CDR2 is YFSETQ. Trimming stripped 4 bases from V and 2 bases from J, with 11 bases between. The CDR3 is made up of 14 amino acids.